Presented here are 18 T cell receptor beta chains from one specimen sequenced in a study of blood T cell repertoires in COVID-19. Repertoires were generated with immunoSEQ multiplex PCR, while TCRdb's copy carries only in-frame clones and drops some. This repertoire shows some 250,000 clones, around 89% found once; its top ten account for 0.99%. Sequences were obtained from peripheral blood. The receptors were gathered from a woman between 35 and 50 years old who had recovered from COVID-19.

The chain uses TRBV10-3 and TRBJ1-2; D ambiguous. The CDR3 is 13 amino acids. The germline V and J ends were trimmed by 0 bases and 8 bases, with 10 bases remaining between them. From germline, CDR1 is ENHRY and CDR2 SYGVKD. The chain's CDR3 is CAISESQVGGYTF. The CDR3 nucleotides are TGTGCCATCAGTGAGTCCCAAGTCGGGGGCTACACCTTC.

The V gene is TRBV3-1 (or the pseudogene TRBV3-2), the J gene TRBJ2-5; 13 bases are a match to TRBD2. From germline, CDR1 is LGHDT and CDR2 YNNKEL (reference sequence). The CDR3 covers 14 residues. V was pared by 4 bases and J by 5 bases, with 1 base of the junction left unmatched. CDR3 DNA: TGTGCCAGCAGCCCGACTAGCGGGGGGGAGACCCAGTACTTC. Amino acid sequence: CASSPTSGGETQYF.

The chain is built from TRBV19 and TRBJ2-7, with TRBD2 matching over 11 bases. Trimming took 3 bases from V and 0 from J; bases not matched to a gene: 7. The CDR3 has 17 residues. Germline V gene data show CDR1 as LNHDA and CDR2 as SQIVND (reference sequence). CDR3 in DNA: TGTGCCAGTAGTATGGGCCTAGCGGGAGGACCCTCCTACGAGCAGTACTTC. It encodes CASSMGLAGGPSYEQYF.

The chain couples TRBV10-3 to TRBJ1-5; D gene uncertain. Germline loops: CDR1 ENHRY, CDR2 SYGVKD. This CDR3 spans 13 amino acids. V lost 0 bases, J lost 8 bases, and 8 bases lay in between. Here the CDR3 DNA reads TGTGCCATCAGTGAGTCTTTCGAGGAGCCCCAGCATTTT. Protein product: CAISESFEEPQHF.

V is TRBV6-4 and J is TRBJ2-7, with a tentative D call TRBD2 (5 bases). V lost 4 bases to trimming and J lost 0 bases, with 19 bases between them. The CDR3 sequence is 17 residues long. Germline assignment: CDR1 MRHNA and CDR2 SNTAGT. CDR3 protein: CASSATRPDWDSYEQYF. The CDR3 region has the DNA TGTGCCAGCAGTGCCACCCGACCGGACTGGGACTCCTACGAGCAGTACTTC.

V is TRBV19 and J is TRBJ1-3, with D perhaps matching TRBD1 (6 bases). Germline V lookup: CDR1 LNHDA, CDR2 SQIVND (reference sequence). V lost 5 bases and J 4 bases, leaving 15 bases between the germline ends. The CDR3 consists of 15 residues. CDR3 in amino acids: CASSPRGGRGNTIYF. The CDR3 DNA is TGTGCCAGTAGTCCTCGGGGGGGCCGAGGAAACACCATATATTTT.

V gene TRBV7-7 combines with J gene TRBJ2-5; 8 nucleotides align to TRBD2. The CDR3 extends over 14 amino acids. Germline values: CDR1 SSHAT, CDR2 FNYEAQ (reference sequence). The V segment lost 5 bases and the J segment 7 bases; nucleotides outside the gene matches: 9. The CDR3 is CASSPGLAGGTQYF. The CDR3 nucleotides read TGTGCCAGCAGCCCCGGACTAGCTGGCGGGACCCAGTACTTC.

In regard to this clone: Other DNA variants within this sample encode the same CDR3. V and J are TRBV6-4 and TRBJ1-5; 8 nucleotides match TRBD1. Germline CDR1 is MRHNA and CDR2 is SNTAGT. This CDR3 spans 14 amino acids. The V segment lost 6 bases and the J segment 4 bases; nucleotides outside the gene matches: 5. CDR3: CASSPTGGNQPQHF. The CDR3 nucleotides read TGTGCCAGCAGCCCCACAGGGGGAAATCAGCCCCAGCATTTT.

This clone was seen a handful of times. V and J are TRBV4-3 and TRBJ2-7, with no clear D. The V gene's germline CDR1 is LGHNA and CDR2 YSLEER. The CDR3 length is 14 residues. The V end was cut by 1 base, the J end by 1 base, with 8 bases between. This chain's CDR3 is CASSQAAGSYEQYF. The DNA for the CDR3 is TGCGCCAGCAGCCAAGCGGCAGGATCCTACGAGCAGTACTTC.

This clone has just a few counts. This chain uses TRBV19 with TRBJ1-5; D is unresolved. The CDR3 has 15 amino acids. The germline V gene encodes CDR1 LNHDA and CDR2 SQIVND (reference sequence). Trimming cost V 7 bases and J 5 bases, with 18 bases left between them. CDR3 DNA sequence: TGTGCCAGTACCCCCCGGGATAAGGCCCATCAGCCCCAGCATTTT. It is translated as CASTPRDKAHQPQHF.

The J gene is TRBJ1-4, the V gene TRBV6-5; the D gene is possibly TRBD1 (5 bases). V gave up 0 bases and J gave up 14 bases, with 13 bases separating them. The CDR3 has 13 residues. Germline values: CDR1 MNHEY, CDR2 SVGAGI. The CDR3 reads CASSYSGPGGLFF. The CDR3 DNA reads TGTGCCAGCAGTTACTCGGGCCCCGGGGGGCTGTTTTTT.

This chain joins TRBV21-1 and TRBJ2-5; the table's D call, TRBD2, was not checked against the DNA. TRBV21-1 is a pseudogene segment. The CDR3 covers 19 residues. DNA for the CDR3: TGTGCCAGCAGCACCCTGGGGGGACTTAGCGGGAGGGCCTGGGAGACCCAGTACTTC. Its translation: CASSTLGGLSGRAWETQYF.

The chain links TRBV25-1 to TRBJ2-2; 8 nucleotides agree with TRBD2. From germline, CDR1 is MGHDK and CDR2 SYGVNS. The CDR3 runs 14 residues. Germline trimming cut 4 bases from V and 4 bases from J; bases unmatched to any gene: 2. CDR3 region: CASSVAGGTGELFF. CDR3 bases: TGTGCCAGCAGTGTGGCGGGAGGCACCGGGGAGCTGTTTTTT.

The rearrangement uses TRBV21-1 and TRBJ2-7; TRBD1, the D gene given by the table, was not confirmed from the DNA. TRBV21-1 is a documented pseudogene. The CDR3 totals 14 residues. The CDR3 is CASGLRDNSYEQYV. As DNA, the CDR3 is TGTGCCAGCGGTCTCCGGGACAACTCCTACGAGCAGTACGTC.

The V gene is TRBV4-2, the J gene TRBJ2-7; 7 bases fit TRBD2. This CDR3 contains 15 residues. In germline, CDR1 is LGHNA, CDR2 YNFKEQ. Germline trimming cut 1 base from V and 2 bases from J; bases unmatched to any gene: 5. CDR3 DNA sequence: TGTGCCAGCAGCCAAGGACGACTAGCTGCCTACGAGCAGTACTTC. Its protein is CASSQGRLAAYEQYF.

The chain employs TRBV7-2 and TRBJ2-2; the match to TRBD2 covers 14 bases. With 6 bases clipped from V and 5 bases from J, the junction kept 11 bases outside the gene matches. Per germline, CDR1 SGHTA and CDR2 FQGNSA. The length of the CDR3 is 18 residues. The CDR3 loop is CASSQSRTSGRYTGELFF. The DNA for the CDR3 is TGTGCCAGCAGTCAGAGCCGGACTAGCGGGAGGTATACCGGGGAGCTGTTTTTT.

The chain carries TRBV10-3 and TRBJ2-7; TRBD2 is a possible D gene (6 bases). The V end lost 0 bases, the J end lost 6 bases, and 6 bases lay between the germline ends. Germline lookup yields CDR1 ENHRY and CDR2 SYGVKD. The CDR3 loop spans 12 amino acids. CDR3 residues: CAISESGGEQYF. The DNA for the CDR3 is TGTGCCATCAGTGAGTCGGGGGGCGAGCAGTACTTC.

The chain uses TRBV7-3 and TRBJ2-1, with D unclear. The ends were cut back, 0 bases at V and 8 bases at J, with 11 bases in the middle. Germline loops: CDR1 SGHTA, CDR2 FQGTGA. This CDR3 has 14 amino acids. The CDR3: CASSLTSLFDEQFF. CDR3 DNA sequence: TGTGCCAGCAGCTTAACCTCCCTCTTCGATGAGCAGTTCTTC. The full variable domain, rest sourced from reference TRBV7-3 and TRBJ2-1, is GAGVSQTPSNKVTEKGKYVELRCDPISGHTALYWYRQSLGQGPEFLIYFQGTGAADDSGLPNDRFFAVRPEGSVSTLKIQRTERGDSAVYLCASSLTSLFDEQFFGPGTRLTVL.